This T cell receptor (beta chain) came from a study of cytomegalovirus exposure and HLA in healthy donors. As for the study in general: The use of the same platform for the 95 to 150 validation repertoires and the approximately 730 first-cohort repertoires was reported by a later analysis.

Deletions cut 3 bases from V and 3 bases from J, with 14 bases between. This CDR3 has 15 amino acids. From germline, CDR1 is LGHNT and CDR2 FRNRAP. Study results and limitations: First-cohort TCR clusters tended to co-occur in the roughly 130 validation repertoires, a later analysis found.

Sequenced by immunoSEQ multiplex PCR; TCRdb stores in-frame clones only, minus some. The data show around 180,000 clones, around 88% seen once. Concerning this clone itself: Its target is not known.

The material sequenced was PBMCs. This TCR derives from a woman younger than 35 in good health and CMV-seronegative. This chain links TRBV12-5 with TRBJ2-5, with D possibly TRBD1 on 5 matching bases. The CDR3, as DNA: TGTGCTAGTGGTTTAGGGGCTACAATAGAAGAGACCCAGTACTTC. This gives the protein CASGLGATIEETQYF.